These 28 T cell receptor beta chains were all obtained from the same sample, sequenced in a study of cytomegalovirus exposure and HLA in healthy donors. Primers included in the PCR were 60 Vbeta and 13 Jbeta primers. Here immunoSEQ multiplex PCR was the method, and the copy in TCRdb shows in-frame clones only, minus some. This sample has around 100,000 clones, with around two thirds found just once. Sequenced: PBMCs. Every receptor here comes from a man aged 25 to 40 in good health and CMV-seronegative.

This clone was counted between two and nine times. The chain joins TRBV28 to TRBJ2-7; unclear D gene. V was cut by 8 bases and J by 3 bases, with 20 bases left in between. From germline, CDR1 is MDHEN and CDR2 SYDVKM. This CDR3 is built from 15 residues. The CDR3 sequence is CASLLSASTIYEQYF. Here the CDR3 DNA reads TGTGCCAGCCTCTTATCAGCCTCTACTATCTACGAGCAGTACTTC.

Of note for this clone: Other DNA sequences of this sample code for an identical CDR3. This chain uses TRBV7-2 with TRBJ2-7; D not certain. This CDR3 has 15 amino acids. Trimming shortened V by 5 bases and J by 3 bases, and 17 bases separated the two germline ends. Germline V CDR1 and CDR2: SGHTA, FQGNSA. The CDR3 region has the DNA TGTGCCAGCAGCAGCGTCTCCGGATCCAACTACGAGCAGTACTTC. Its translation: CASSSVSGSNYEQYF.

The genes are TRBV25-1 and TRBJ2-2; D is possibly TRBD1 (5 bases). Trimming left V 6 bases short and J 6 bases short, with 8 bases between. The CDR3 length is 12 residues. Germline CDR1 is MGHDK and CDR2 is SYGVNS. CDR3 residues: CASRDSSGELFF. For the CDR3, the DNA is TGTGCCAGCAGAGACAGTTCCGGGGAGCTGTTTTTT.

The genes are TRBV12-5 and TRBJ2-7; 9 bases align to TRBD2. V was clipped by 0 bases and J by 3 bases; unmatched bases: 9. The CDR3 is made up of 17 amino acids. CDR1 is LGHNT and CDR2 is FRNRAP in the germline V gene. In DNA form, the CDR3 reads TGTGCTAGTGGTTTGGTAACCCTAGCGGGGTACCTCTACGAGCAGTACTTC. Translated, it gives CASGLVTLAGYLYEQYF. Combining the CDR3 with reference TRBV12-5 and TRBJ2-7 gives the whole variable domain DARVTQTPRHKVTEMGQEVTMRCQPILGHNTVFWYRQTMMQGLELLAYFRNRAPLDDSGMPKDRFSAEMPDATLATLKIQPSEPRDSAVYFCASGLVTLAGYLYEQYFGPGTRLTVT.

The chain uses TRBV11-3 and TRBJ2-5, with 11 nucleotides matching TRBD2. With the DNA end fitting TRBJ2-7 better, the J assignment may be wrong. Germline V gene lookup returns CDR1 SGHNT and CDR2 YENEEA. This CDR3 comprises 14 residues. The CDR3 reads CASSPGTSGSEQYF. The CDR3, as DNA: TGTGCCAGCAGCCCGGGGACTAGCGGTTCCGAGCAGTACTTC.

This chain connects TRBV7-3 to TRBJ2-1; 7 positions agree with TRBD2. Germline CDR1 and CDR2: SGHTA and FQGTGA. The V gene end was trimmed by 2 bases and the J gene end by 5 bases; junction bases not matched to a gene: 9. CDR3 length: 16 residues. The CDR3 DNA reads TGTGCCAGCAGCTTAGCAGGTAGCGGGCACAACAATGAGCAGTTCTTC. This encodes CASSLAGSGHNNEQFF.

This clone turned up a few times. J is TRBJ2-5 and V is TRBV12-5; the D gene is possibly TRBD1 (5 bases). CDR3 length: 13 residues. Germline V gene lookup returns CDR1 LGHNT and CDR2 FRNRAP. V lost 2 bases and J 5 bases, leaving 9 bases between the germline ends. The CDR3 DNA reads TGTGCTAGTGGTTTGTCAGGGTCGGAGACCCAGTACTTC. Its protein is CASGLSGSETQYF.

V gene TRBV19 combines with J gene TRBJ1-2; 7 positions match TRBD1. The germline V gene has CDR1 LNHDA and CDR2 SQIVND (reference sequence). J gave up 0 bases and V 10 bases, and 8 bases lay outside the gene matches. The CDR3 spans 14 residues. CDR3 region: CATIGGYPNYGYTF. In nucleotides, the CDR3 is TGTGCCACCATAGGGGGCTACCCTAACTATGGCTACACCTTC.

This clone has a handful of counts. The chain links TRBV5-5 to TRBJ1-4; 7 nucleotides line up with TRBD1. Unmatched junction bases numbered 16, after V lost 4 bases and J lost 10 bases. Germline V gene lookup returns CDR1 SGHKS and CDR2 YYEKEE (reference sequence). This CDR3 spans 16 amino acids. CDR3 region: CASSPQTGMPWGKLFF. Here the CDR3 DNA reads TGTGCCAGCAGCCCCCAGACAGGGATGCCGTGGGGAAAACTGTTTTTT.

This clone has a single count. The CDR3 here is CASSPPTGTGPSYGYTF. The DNA for the CDR3 is TGTGCCAGCTCACCACCCACCGGGACAGGGCCAAGCTATGGCTACACCTTC. This rearrangement joins TRBV18 to TRBJ1-2, with 9 bases lining up with TRBD1. V lost 0 bases and J lost 4; bases outside the gene matches: 9. Germline V CDR1 and CDR2: KGHSH, LQKENI. This CDR3 spans 17 amino acids.

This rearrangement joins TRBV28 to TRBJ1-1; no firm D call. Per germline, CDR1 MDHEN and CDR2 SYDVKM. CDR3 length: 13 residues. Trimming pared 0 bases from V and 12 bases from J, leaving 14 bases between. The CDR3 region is CASSLWRADGPFF. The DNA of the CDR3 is TGTGCCAGCAGTTTATGGAGAGCTGATGGTCCTTTCTTT.

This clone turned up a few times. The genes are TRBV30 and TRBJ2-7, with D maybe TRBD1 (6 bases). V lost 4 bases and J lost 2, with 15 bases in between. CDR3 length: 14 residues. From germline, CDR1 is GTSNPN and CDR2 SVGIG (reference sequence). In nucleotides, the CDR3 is TGTGCCTGGATAGTTCAGGGGAGCACCTACGAGCAGTACTTC. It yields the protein CAWIVQGSTYEQYF.

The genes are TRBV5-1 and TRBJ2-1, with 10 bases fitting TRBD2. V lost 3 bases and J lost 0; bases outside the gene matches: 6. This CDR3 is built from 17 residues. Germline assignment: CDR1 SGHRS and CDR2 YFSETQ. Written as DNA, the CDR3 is TGCGCCAGCAGCTCCGACCCTAGCGGGGGCTCCTACAATGAGCAGTTCTTC. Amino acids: CASSSDPSGGSYNEQFF.

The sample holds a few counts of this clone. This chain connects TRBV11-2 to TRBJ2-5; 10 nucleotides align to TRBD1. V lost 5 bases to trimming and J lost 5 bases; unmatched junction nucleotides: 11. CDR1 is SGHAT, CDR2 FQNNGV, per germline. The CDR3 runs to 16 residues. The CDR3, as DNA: TGTGCCAGCAGCCAAACCTACGGGACAGGGGTGGAGACCCAGTACTTC. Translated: CASSQTYGTGVETQYF. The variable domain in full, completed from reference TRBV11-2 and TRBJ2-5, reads EAGVAQSPRYKIIEKRQSVAFWCNPISGHATLYWYQQILGQGPKLLIQFQNNGVVDDSQLPKDRFSAERLKGVDSTLKIQPAKLEDSAVYLCASSQTYGTGVETQYFGPGTRLLVL.

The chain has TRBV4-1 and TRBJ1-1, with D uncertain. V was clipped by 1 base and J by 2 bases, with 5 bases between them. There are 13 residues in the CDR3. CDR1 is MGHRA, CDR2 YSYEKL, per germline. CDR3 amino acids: CASSQGPNTEAFF. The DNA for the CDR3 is TGCGCCAGCAGCCAAGGGCCCAACACTGAAGCTTTCTTT.

CDR3 sequence: CASRDRSIVSANYGYTF. The CDR3, as DNA: TGTGCCAGTAGGGACAGGAGCATAGTTTCTGCTAACTATGGCTACACCTTC. The rearrangement links TRBV19 to TRBJ1-2; the match to TRBD1 covers 7 bases. Trimming at V came to 6 bases and at J to 0 bases, leaving 13 bases not matched to a gene. This CDR3 spans 17 amino acids. Germline V gene data show CDR1 as LNHDA and CDR2 as SQIVND (reference sequence).

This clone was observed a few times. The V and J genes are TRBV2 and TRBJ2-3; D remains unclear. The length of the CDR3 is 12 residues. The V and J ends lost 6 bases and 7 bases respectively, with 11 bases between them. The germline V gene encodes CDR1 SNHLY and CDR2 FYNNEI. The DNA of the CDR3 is TGTGCCAGCAGCTTCACTGTTAATACGCAGTATTTT. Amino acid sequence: CASSFTVNTQYF.

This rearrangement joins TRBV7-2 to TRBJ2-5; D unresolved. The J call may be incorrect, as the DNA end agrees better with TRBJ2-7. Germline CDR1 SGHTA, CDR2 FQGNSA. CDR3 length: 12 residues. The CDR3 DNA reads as TGTGCCAGCAGCTTAGCCAACTACGAGCAGTACTTC. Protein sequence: CASSLANYEQYF.

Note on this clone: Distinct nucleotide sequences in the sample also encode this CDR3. In nucleotides, the CDR3 is TGTGCCAGTAGTATGGGAGGTCTCCAAGAGACCCAGTACTTC. Protein sequence: CASSMGGLQETQYF. The V gene is TRBV19, the J gene TRBJ2-5; maybe TRBD2 (6 bases). CDR1 and CDR2 (germline): LNHDA, SQIVND (reference sequence). This CDR3 comprises 14 residues. V lost 3 bases to trimming and J lost 1 base, with 9 bases between them.

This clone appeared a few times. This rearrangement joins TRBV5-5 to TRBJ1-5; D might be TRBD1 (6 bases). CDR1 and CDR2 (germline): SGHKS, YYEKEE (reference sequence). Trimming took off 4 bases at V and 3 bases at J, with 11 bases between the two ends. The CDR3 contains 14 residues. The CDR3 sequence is CASSRTVDNQPQHF. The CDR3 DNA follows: TGTGCCAGCAGCAGGACAGTGGACAATCAGCCCCAGCATTTT.

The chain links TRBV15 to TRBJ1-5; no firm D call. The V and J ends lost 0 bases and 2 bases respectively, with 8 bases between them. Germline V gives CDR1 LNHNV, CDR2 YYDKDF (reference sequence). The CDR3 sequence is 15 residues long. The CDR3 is CATSRDGRGNQPQHF. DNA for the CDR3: TGTGCCACCAGCAGAGATGGGAGAGGCAATCAGCCCCAGCATTTT.

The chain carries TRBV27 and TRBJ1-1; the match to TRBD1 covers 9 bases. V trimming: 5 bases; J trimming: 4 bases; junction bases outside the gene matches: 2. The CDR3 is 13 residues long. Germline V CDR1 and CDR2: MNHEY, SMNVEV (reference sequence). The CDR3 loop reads CASSQTGGTEAFF. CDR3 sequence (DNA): TGTGCCAGCAGTCAGACAGGGGGCACTGAAGCTTTCTTT.

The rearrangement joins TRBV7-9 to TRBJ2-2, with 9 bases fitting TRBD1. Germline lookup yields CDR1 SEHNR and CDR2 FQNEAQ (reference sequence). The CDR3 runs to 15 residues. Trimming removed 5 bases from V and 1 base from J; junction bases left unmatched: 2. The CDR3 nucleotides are TGTGCCAGCAGCCTGGGACAGGGGAACACCGGGGAGCTGTTTTTT. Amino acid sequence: CASSLGQGNTGELFF.

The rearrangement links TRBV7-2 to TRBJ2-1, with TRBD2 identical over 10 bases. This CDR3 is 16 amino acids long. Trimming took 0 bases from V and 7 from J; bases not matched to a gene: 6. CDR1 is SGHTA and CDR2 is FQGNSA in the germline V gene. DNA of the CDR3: TGTGCCAGCAGCTTAGCGTGGGCTAGCGGGGGAAATGAGCAGTTCTTC. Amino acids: CASSLAWASGGNEQFF.

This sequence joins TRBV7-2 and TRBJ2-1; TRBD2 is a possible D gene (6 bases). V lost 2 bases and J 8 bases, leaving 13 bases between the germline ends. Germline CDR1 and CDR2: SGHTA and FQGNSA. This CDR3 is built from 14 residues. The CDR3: CASSLLLAFYEQFF. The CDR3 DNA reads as TGTGCCAGCAGCTTATTACTAGCTTTCTATGAGCAGTTCTTC.

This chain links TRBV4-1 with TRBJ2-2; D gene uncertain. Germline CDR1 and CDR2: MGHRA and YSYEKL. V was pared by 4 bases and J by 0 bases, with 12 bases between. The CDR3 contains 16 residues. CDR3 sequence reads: CASSRAVESNTGELFF. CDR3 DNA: TGCGCCAGCAGCCGGGCTGTAGAATCGAACACCGGGGAGCTGTTTTTT.

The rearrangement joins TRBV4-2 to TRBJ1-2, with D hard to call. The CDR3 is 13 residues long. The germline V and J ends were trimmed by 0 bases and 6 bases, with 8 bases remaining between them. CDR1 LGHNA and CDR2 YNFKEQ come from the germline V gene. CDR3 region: CASSQDRRNGYTF. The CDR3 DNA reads TGTGCCAGCAGCCAAGACAGGAGGAATGGCTACACCTTC.

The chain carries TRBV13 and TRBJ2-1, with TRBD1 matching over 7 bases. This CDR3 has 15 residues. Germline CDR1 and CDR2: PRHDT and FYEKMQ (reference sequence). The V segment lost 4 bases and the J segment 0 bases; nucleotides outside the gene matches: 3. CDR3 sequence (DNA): TGTGCCAGCAGCTCGGGACAGCCCTCCTACAATGAGCAGTTCTTC. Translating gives CASSSGQPSYNEQFF.